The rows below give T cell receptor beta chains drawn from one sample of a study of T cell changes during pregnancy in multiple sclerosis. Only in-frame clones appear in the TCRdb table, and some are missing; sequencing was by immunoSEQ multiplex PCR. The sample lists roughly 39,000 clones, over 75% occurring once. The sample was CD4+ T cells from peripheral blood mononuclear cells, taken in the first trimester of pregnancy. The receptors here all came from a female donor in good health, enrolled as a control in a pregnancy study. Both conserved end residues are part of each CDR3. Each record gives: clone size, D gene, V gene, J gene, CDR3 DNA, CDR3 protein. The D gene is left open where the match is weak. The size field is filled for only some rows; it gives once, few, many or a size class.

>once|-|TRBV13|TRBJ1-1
TGTGCCAGCAGCCCTTGGGCCGGAGGGAAGAACACTGAAGCTTTCTTT
CASSPWAGGKNTEAFF
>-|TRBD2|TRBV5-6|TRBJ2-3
TGTGCCAGCAGCTTCCAAGCGGGGGGGCTTATAGATACGCAGTATTTT
CASSFQAGGLIDTQYF
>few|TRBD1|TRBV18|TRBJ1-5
TGTGCCAGCGGACAGGGCAATCAGCCCCAGCATTTT
CASGQGNQPQHF
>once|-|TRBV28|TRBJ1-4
TGTGCCAGCAGGGCAGGGGTGAGTGAAAAACTGTTTTTT
CASRAGVSEKLFF
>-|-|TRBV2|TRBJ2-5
TGTGCCAGCAGGGGCTGGTTTCAAGAGACCCAGTACTTC
CASRGWFQETQYF
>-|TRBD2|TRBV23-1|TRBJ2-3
TGCGCCAGCAGTCAACGAACCCCGACTAGCGGTTGCACAGATACGCAGTATTTT
CASSQRTPTSGCTDTQYF
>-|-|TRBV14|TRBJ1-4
TGTGCCAGCAGCCCAGCGTCCGGGACAACTTATGAAAAACTGTTTTTT
CASSPASGTTYEKLFF
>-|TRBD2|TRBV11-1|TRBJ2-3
TGTGCCAGCAGCCCACCCCTAGGACTAGCGGAGAGGTCAGATACGCAGTATTTT
CASSPPLGLAERSDTQYF
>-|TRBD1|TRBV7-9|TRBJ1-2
TGTGCCAGCAGCCTCCACGGGGACAGCTTACCTTATGGCTACACCTTC
CASSLHGDSLPYGYTF
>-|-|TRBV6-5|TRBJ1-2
TGTGCCAGCAGTTACACCGCCTGGACAGCCCTAGGGGGCTACACCTTC
CASSYTAWTALGGYTF
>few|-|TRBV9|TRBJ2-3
TGTGCCAGCAGCTTCGGCGCGGTAGGGGGCACAGATACGCAGTATTTT
CASSFGAVGGTDTQYF
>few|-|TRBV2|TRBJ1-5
TGTGCCAGCAGTGGTCAGGGGAGTCATCAGCCCCAGCATTTT
CASSGQGSHQPQHF
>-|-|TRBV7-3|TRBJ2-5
TGTGCCAGCAGCTTAACGGGGGCGGGGGTGCAAGAGACCCAGTACTTC
CASSLTGAGVQETQYF
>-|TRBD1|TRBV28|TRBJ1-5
TGTGCCAGCAGTCACCAGGGACAGGGCAATCAGCCCCAGCATTTT
CASSHQGQGNQPQHF
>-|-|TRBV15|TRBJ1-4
TGTGCCACCAGCACTTCCGGGACTAGGGAAAAACTGTTTTTT
CATSTSGTREKLFF
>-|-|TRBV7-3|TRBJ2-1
TGTGCCAGCAGCTCTCAGGGGTCGGTCTTCTACAATGAGCAGTTCTTC
CASSSQGSVFYNEQFF
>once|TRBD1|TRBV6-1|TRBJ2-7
TGTGCCAGCAGGGAAGGACAGGGGGCAATGTACGAGCAGTACTTC
CASREGQGAMYEQYF
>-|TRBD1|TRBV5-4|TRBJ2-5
TGTGCCAGCAGCTCGTACTGGACAGGCCAAGAGACCCAGTACTTC
CASSSYWTGQETQYF
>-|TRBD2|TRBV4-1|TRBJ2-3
TGCGCCAGCAGGCCAGCGGGGGGCACAGATACGCAGTATTTT
CASRPAGGTDTQYF
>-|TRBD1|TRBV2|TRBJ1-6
TGTGCCAGCAGCGCTCGGGACAGCAATTCACCCCTCCACTTT
CASSARDSNSPLHF
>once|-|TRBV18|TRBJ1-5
TGTGCCAGCTCACTTGGACAGTCGCTGGGTCAGCCCCAGCATTTT
CASSLGQSLGQPQHF
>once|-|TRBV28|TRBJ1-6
TGTGCCAGCATCCAGGGTGGTTATAATTCACCCCTCCACTTT
CASIQGGYNSPLHF
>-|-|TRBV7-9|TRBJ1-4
TGTGCCAGCGCTACTGGGGGCCGAGTATATGAAAAACTGTTTTTT
CASATGGRVYEKLFF
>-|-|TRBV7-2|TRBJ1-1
TGTGCCAGCAGCTTGACACAGATTGAAGCTTTCTTT
CASSLTQIEAFF
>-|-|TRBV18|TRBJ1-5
TGTGCCAGCTCACCATTCGGACTGGATAGCAATCAGCCCCAGCATTTT
CASSPFGLDSNQPQHF
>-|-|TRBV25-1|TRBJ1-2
TGTGCCAGCAGTGAAGGGAGGGGCAGGCCTTATGGCTACACCTTC
CASSEGRGRPYGYTF
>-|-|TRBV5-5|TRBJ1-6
TGTGCCAGCAGCTTGCAGGTTTATAATTCACCCCTCCACTTT
CASSLQVYNSPLHF
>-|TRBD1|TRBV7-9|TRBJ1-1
TGTGCCAGCAGCGAAACAGGGGTCCACACTGAAGCTTTCTTT
CASSETGVHTEAFF
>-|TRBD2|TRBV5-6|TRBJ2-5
TGTGCCAGCAGCTTGGGGACTAGCGGGTTCGGGACCCAGTACTTC
CASSLGTSGFGTQYF
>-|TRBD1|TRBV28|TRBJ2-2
TGTGCCAGCAGTTTTGCAGGGGGCGGTTACACCGGGGAGCTGTTTTTT
CASSFAGGGYTGELFF
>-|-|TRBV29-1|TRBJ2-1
TGCAGCGCATATGCGGGGGCGATATATGAGCAGTTCTTC
CSAYAGAIYEQFF
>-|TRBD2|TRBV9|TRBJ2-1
TGTGCCAGCAGCGGGGGGGGACGCTACAATGAGCAGTTCTTC
CASSGGGRYNEQFF
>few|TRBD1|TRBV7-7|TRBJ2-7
TGTGCTAGCAGCTCCGGGACAGGGCGGTCCGAGCAGTACTTC
CASSSGTGRSEQYF
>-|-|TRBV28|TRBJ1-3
TGTGCCAGCAGTCCAGGGAGGTCTGGAAACACCATATATTTT
CASSPGRSGNTIYF
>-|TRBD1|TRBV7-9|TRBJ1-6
TGTGCCAGCAATGTCGGGGACAGTTCTCTTTCACCCCTCCACTTT
CASNVGDSSLSPLHF
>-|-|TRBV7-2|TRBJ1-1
TGTGCCAGCAGCCAGGGGAGAGAGCAGGGAGCTTTCTTT
CASSQGREQGAFF
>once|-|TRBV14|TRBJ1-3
TGTGCCAGCAGCCCCCAGGGTCACTCTGGAAACACCATATATTTT
CASSPQGHSGNTIYF
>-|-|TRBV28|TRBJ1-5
TGTGCCAGCCAGACCCCTGGGGCAGGCAATCAGCCCCAGCATTTT
CASQTPGAGNQPQHF
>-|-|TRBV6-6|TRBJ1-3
TGTGCCAGCACTGGACGGGGTTCCGGAAACACCATATATTTT
CASTGRGSGNTIYF
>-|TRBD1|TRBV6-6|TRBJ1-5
TGTGCCAGCAGTCCACAAGGACAGGTTGATCAGCCCCAGCATTTT
CASSPQGQVDQPQHF
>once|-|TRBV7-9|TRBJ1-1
TGTGCCAGCAGCTTTACAGGCATCCAGGGTGAAGCTTTCTTT
CASSFTGIQGEAFF
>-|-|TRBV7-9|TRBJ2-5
TGTGCCAGCAGCTTACAGGGACGGGGGGAGACCCAGTACTTC
CASSLQGRGETQYF
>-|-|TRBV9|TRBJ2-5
TGTGCCAGCAGCGTAGGGCCGGGCCAAGAGACCCAGTACTTC
CASSVGPGQETQYF
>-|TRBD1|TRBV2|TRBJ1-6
TGTGCCAGCAAAGGGACAGAACTATCGGCCCTCCACTTT
CASKGTELSALHF
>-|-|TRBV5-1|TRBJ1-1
TGCGCCAGCAGCTTGTTTCAAAGCATGAACACTGAAGCTTTCTTT
CASSLFQSMNTEAFF
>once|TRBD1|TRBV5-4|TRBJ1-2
TGTGCCAGCAGCTTTCAGGGGGAAGCACACTATGGCTACACCTTC
CASSFQGEAHYGYTF
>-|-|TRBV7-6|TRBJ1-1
TGTGCCAGCAGCCCTCATCGACGCCGGGACACTGAAGCTTTCTTT
CASSPHRRRDTEAFF